Reported below is one T cell receptor (beta chain). Germline CDR1 reads SGHRS; CDR2 reads YFSETQ. The CDR3 has 13 amino acids. The ends were cut back, 2 bases at V and 4 bases at J, with 9 bases in the middle. These data belong to a study of blood T cell repertoires in COVID-19. Profiling relied on immunoSEQ multiplex PCR, and the TCRdb table lists in-frame clones only, not all of them. The data contain 90,000 to 100,000 clones, 81% of them seen just once; the ten biggest clones take up over 3.5%. The V call is TRBV5-1, the J call TRBJ2-5, with D possibly matching TRBD2 (5 bases). The receptor was isolated from a man aged 60 to 69 with acute or convalescent COVID-19. The source material was peripheral blood. CDR3 coding DNA: TGCGCCAGCAGCTTTGGACTCGGAGAGACCCAGTACTTC. Residues: CASSFGLGETQYF.